Each of the 10 T cell receptor beta chains below was sequenced from the same sample in a study of T cell changes during pregnancy in multiple sclerosis. The assay was immunoSEQ multiplex PCR, and TCRdb's table has in-frame clones only and misses some. The table lists about 23,000 clones, roughly nine tenths of them singletons. The sample was CD8+ T cells from peripheral blood mononuclear cells, taken after pregnancy. The source is a female donor with multiple sclerosis, enrolled in a pregnancy study.

This clone was counted only a few times. V gene TRBV21-1 combines with J gene TRBJ2-1; the table's D gene call, TRBD2, was not cross checked with the DNA. TRBV21-1 is reported as a pseudogene. The CDR3 loop spans 18 amino acids. This chain's CDR3 is CASFRAGGGGGSYNEQFF. The CDR3 region has the DNA TGTGCCAGCTTCCGGGCGGGAGGAGGTGGGGGCTCCTACAATGAGCAGTTCTTC.

The chain is built from TRBV7-9 and TRBJ2-1; the D gene is possibly TRBD1 (6 bases). V dropped 3 bases and J dropped 9 bases, with 21 bases sitting between them. Germline lookup yields CDR1 SEHNR and CDR2 FQNEAQ (reference sequence). The CDR3 totals 16 residues. In DNA form, the CDR3 reads TGTGCCAGCAGCTTGAACTTGGGGGCCCAGCGTTTTGAGCAGTTCTTC. It translates to CASSLNLGAQRFEQFF.

The rearrangement links TRBV7-8 to TRBJ1-1; D gene ambiguous. The CDR3 is made up of 13 amino acids. Germline V gene lookup returns CDR1 SGHVS and CDR2 FQNEAQ. V dropped 3 bases and J dropped 5 bases, with 10 bases sitting between them. CDR3: CASSFPSWTEAFF. The CDR3, as DNA: TGTGCCAGCAGCTTTCCTAGTTGGACTGAAGCTTTCTTT.

This clone has only a few counts. The rearrangement joins TRBV7-9 to TRBJ2-1; tentatively, D is TRBD2 (6 bases). The V and J ends lost 5 bases and 6 bases respectively, with 14 bases between them. The CDR3 is 14 amino acids. Germline CDR1 reads SEHNR; CDR2 reads FQNEAQ (reference sequence). CDR3 residues: CASSTSGRPNEQFF. The CDR3, as DNA: TGTGCCAGCAGCACCTCCGGGAGACCCAATGAGCAGTTCTTC.

The rearrangement joins TRBV21-1 to TRBJ1-1; the table calls TRBD1, which could not be checked here. TRBV21-1 is listed as a pseudogene. The CDR3 runs to 11 residues. This CDR3 is CASSPRGIAFF. In nucleotides, the CDR3 is TGTGCCAGCAGCCCCAGGGGGATAGCTTTCTTT.

The chain carries TRBV18 and TRBJ2-7, with 8 positions matching TRBD1. V gave up 3 bases and J gave up 3 bases; unmatched junction bases: 7. Germline V gene data show CDR1 as KGHSH and CDR2 as LQKENI. The CDR3 covers 15 residues. As DNA, the CDR3 is TGTGCCAGCTCACCCGGGACAGGAAGGGACTACGAGCAGTACTTC. Protein product: CASSPGTGRDYEQYF.

This clone was detected a few times. This sequence joins TRBV21-1 and TRBJ1-5; the listed D gene, TRBD1, was not tested against the DNA. TRBV21-1 is marked as a pseudogene. There are 17 residues in the CDR3. The CDR3 reads CASSIRTGGISNQPQHF. The CDR3, as DNA: TGTGCCAGCAGCATTCGGACAGGGGGCATTAGCAATCAGCCCCAGCATTTT.

The chain has TRBV28 and TRBJ2-7; a weak D match, TRBD2 (6 bases). Germline V lookup: CDR1 MDHEN, CDR2 SYDVKM. The CDR3 spans 15 residues. Deletions cut 5 bases from V and 0 bases from J, with 14 bases between. CDR3 nucleotide sequence: TGTGCCAGCAGTCGTAGCGGTTCTCCCTCCTACGAGCAGTACTTC. Protein: CASSRSGSPSYEQYF.

This rearrangement joins TRBV27 to TRBJ1-3; the D gene is possibly TRBD1 (5 bases). The germline V and J ends were trimmed by 3 bases and 4 bases, with 13 bases remaining between them. Germline lookup yields CDR1 MNHEY and CDR2 SMNVEV (reference sequence). The CDR3 extends over 15 amino acids. The CDR3 DNA reads as TGTGCCAGCAGTTTTGGCAGGGCACCAGGAAACACCATATATTTT. This translates into CASSFGRAPGNTIYF.

This clone was observed a handful of times. V and J are TRBV19 and TRBJ1-5; D possibly corresponds to TRBD1 (6 bases). CDR1 LNHDA and CDR2 SQIVND come from the germline V gene (reference sequence). The CDR3 extends over 15 amino acids. V was cut by 3 bases and J by 0 bases, with 9 bases left in between. This chain's CDR3 is CASSMGHYSNQPQHF. The DNA of the CDR3 is TGTGCCAGTAGTATGGGACACTATAGCAATCAGCCCCAGCATTTT.